This TCR beta chain was sequenced during a study of blood T cell repertoires in COVID-19 (TCRdb year 2020). Some background on the complete study: Samples covering the acute and convalescent phases of COVID-19 were provided by collaborators in the United States, Italy and Spain. Deeply sampled blood TCRbeta repertoires from subjects exposed to, actively infected with, or recovered from COVID-19 were included in the dataset. The samples were drawn from two sources: the first 160 participants of the ongoing ImmuneRACE study, and 950 to 1,500 subjects contributed by 6 global collaborators. Nearly every sample came with metadata listing a de-identified subject ID, COVID-19 status, age in years and sex. The material from the prospective study consisted of cDNA or gDNA derived from T cells, B-cell-depleted T cells, or PBMCs. Where available, HLA class I and class II types were taken from metadata supplied by the sample provider and were not determined by assay-based typing. The repertoires were released in a freely available public database meant as a resource for research on the immune response to SARS-CoV-2.

The immunoSEQ Assay, a bias-controlled multiplex PCR, was used to amplify TCRbeta CDR3 regions from genomic DNA. The authors processed their data as follows. The number of nucleated cells in each sample was estimated by amplification of reference gene primers within the assay. To quantify the absolute abundance of each unique TCRbeta CDR3 rearrangement, sequence reads were collapsed and filtered. For each sample, productive Simpson clonality was calculated as the square root of Simpson's diversity index over productive rearrangements. The clones in this table, taken by TCRdb from immuneACCESS, are in-frame only. Not every clone is retained; where verified, under half of the shortfall comes from an unresolved V gene, and the cause of the rest is unknown. V and J calls and clone size are as listed in that table; D and trimming were resolved from the DNA. This sample holds 80,000 to 100,000 clones; approximately 89% were observed only once. The leading ten clones occupy around 10% of the sample.

Each collaborating institution followed its own protocols to collect whole blood in K2EDTA tubes. For TCRbeta analysis, collaborators shipped samples as frozen whole blood, isolated PBMCs, or DNA extracted from either of those sample types. In the case of this clone: Its antigen remains unidentified. No quality values exist for individual bases; no much larger clone is one base distant.

Study-level results and caveats: The amount of clinical and demographic metadata varied by source and participant and was provided uncurated.

The CDR3 has 15 amino acids, counting the end cysteine and phenylalanine. This entry keeps only the CDR3 DNA: 45 bases, framed from base 1. According to the germline V gene (reference sequence), CDR1 reads LNHDA and CDR2 reads SQIVND. V lost 6 bases and J lost 0 bases; the stretch between them is 14 bases long. This TCR derives from a man in his forties or fifties with acute or convalescent COVID-19. The chain links TRBV19 with TRBJ1-1; the D segment could be TRBD1, given 5 matching bases. The sequenced sample was peripheral blood. The CDR3 has the sequence CASRNHQGVNTEAFF. Read as DNA, the sequence is TGTGCCAGTAGAAACCACCAAGGGGTGAACACTGAAGCTTTCTTT.